These T cell receptor beta chains were read from a single sample in a study of shared clonotypes between healthy human individuals. Libraries were prepared by immunoSEQ multiplex PCR; TCRdb keeps only in-frame clonotypes and omits some of them. This table holds about 110,000 clones, about 70% found once. Source material: memory CD8+ T cells sorted from blood. The receptor set was obtained from a woman in her twenties or thirties in good health. The CDR3 runs from the conserved cysteine through the conserved F or W. The D gene is left open where the match is weak. For some rows the clone size is stated as once, few or many, or as a class when expanded; others skip it.

clone size: .; V gene: TRBV2; D gene: .; J gene: TRBJ2-3; CDR3 DNA: TGTGCCAGCAGTGAAGCTTCACGCGGGTGGGACACAGATACGCAGTATTTT; CDR3 protein: CASSEASRGWDTDTQYF
clone size: few; V gene: TRBV29-1; D gene: .; J gene: TRBJ1-2; CDR3 DNA: TGCAGCGTTGTCGAAGCTTATGGCTACACCTTC; CDR3 protein: CSVVEAYGYTF
clone size: .; V gene: TRBV15; D gene: TRBD1; J gene: TRBJ2-6; CDR3 DNA: TGTGCCACCAGCGGAGACAGGGGCTCTGGGGCCAACGTCCTGACTTTC; CDR3 protein: CATSGDRGSGANVLTF
clone size: many; V gene: TRBV14; D gene: .; J gene: TRBJ2-7; CDR3 DNA: TGTGCCAGCAGCCAATTCATCGGATACGAGCAGTACTTC; CDR3 protein: CASSQFIGYEQYF
clone size: .; V gene: TRBV29-1; D gene: .; J gene: TRBJ2-2; CDR3 DNA: TGCAGCGTATGGACTCCGGGAACCGGGGAGCTGTTTTTT; CDR3 protein: CSVWTPGTGELFF
clone size: .; V gene: TRBV5-4; D gene: .; J gene: TRBJ2-7; CDR3 DNA: TGTGCCAGCAGCATGGGGTTTGGGGAACGCTACGAGCAGTACTTC; CDR3 protein: CASSMGFGERYEQYF
clone size: once; V gene: TRBV25-1; D gene: TRBD2; J gene: TRBJ2-1; CDR3 DNA: TGTGCCAGCAGTGCCAAGACTAGCGGGAGGGGCGTAAACAATGAGCAGTTCTTC; CDR3 protein: CASSAKTSGRGVNNEQFF
clone size: .; V gene: TRBV12-5; D gene: .; J gene: TRBJ1-2; CDR3 DNA: TGTGCTAGTGGTCCCCCCATTGGGGGGCACTATGGCTACACCTTC; CDR3 protein: CASGPPIGGHYGYTF
clone size: many; V gene: TRBV11-2; D gene: .; J gene: TRBJ2-2; CDR3 DNA: TGTGCCAGTAGAATAATCGGGGAGCTGTTTTTT; CDR3 protein: CASRIIGELFF
clone size: few; V gene: TRBV2; D gene: TRBD1; J gene: TRBJ1-5; CDR3 DNA: TGTGCCAGCAGCGACAGGGGCCCTACTTATAGCAATCAGCCCCAGCATTTT; CDR3 protein: CASSDRGPTYSNQPQHF
clone size: .; V gene: TRBV7-9; D gene: TRBD1; J gene: TRBJ2-3; CDR3 DNA: TGTGCCAGCAGCGCCGGGACAGCGAACACAGATACGCAGTATTTT; CDR3 protein: CASSAGTANTDTQYF
clone size: .; V gene: TRBV6-5; D gene: .; J gene: TRBJ1-1; CDR3 DNA: TGTGCCAGCAGTTCCCCAAGGGGTAAAGCTTTCTTT; CDR3 protein: CASSSPRGKAFF
clone size: .; V gene: TRBV19; D gene: .; J gene: TRBJ2-1; CDR3 DNA: TGTGCCAGTAGTCCTCCGGGGGATGAGCAGTTCTTC; CDR3 protein: CASSPPGDEQFF
clone size: .; V gene: TRBV28; D gene: TRBD1; J gene: TRBJ1-4; CDR3 DNA: TGTGCCAGCAGTACTCTACCGGGACAGGGCGCGGAAAAACTGTTTTTT; CDR3 protein: CASSTLPGQGAEKLFF
clone size: .; V gene: TRBV5-1; D gene: .; J gene: TRBJ2-7; CDR3 DNA: TGCGCCAGCAGCTTGGTGGGGACCTACGAGCAGTACTTC; CDR3 protein: CASSLVGTYEQYF
clone size: .; V gene: TRBV28; D gene: TRBD2; J gene: TRBJ2-5; CDR3 DNA: TGTGCCAGCAGTTTAGGTGGCGGGAGGGCGACTTGGGAGACCCAGTACTTC; CDR3 protein: CASSLGGGRATWETQYF
clone size: once; V gene: TRBV6-5; D gene: .; J gene: TRBJ2-3; CDR3 DNA: TGTGCCAGCAGTTACTCCGGGGCTAGCACAGATACGCAGTATTTT; CDR3 protein: CASSYSGASTDTQYF
clone size: .; V gene: TRBV7-9; D gene: TRBD1; J gene: TRBJ2-2; CDR3 DNA: TGTGCCAGCAGCCAGGGACAGGGGGCCTCGAACACCGGGGAGCTGTTTTTT; CDR3 protein: CASSQGQGASNTGELFF
clone size: .; V gene: TRBV2; D gene: .; J gene: TRBJ1-5; CDR3 DNA: TGTGCCAGCAGTGATCTTTGGAGGGTAAATCAGCCCCAGCATTTT; CDR3 protein: CASSDLWRVNQPQHF
clone size: .; V gene: TRBV6-1; D gene: TRBD2; J gene: TRBJ2-1; CDR3 DNA: TGTGCCAGCAGTGACGGACTAGCGGGAGATGAGCAGTTCTTC; CDR3 protein: CASSDGLAGDEQFF
clone size: .; V gene: TRBV6-5; D gene: TRBD1; J gene: TRBJ2-1; CDR3 DNA: TGTGCCAGCAGTTTATCCGGGACAGGGCTTTGGAATGAGCAGTTCTTC; CDR3 protein: CASSLSGTGLWNEQFF
clone size: .; V gene: TRBV6-5; D gene: .; J gene: TRBJ1-1; CDR3 DNA: TGTGCCAGCAGTTACTCGCAGGGCGAAATGAACACTGAAGCTTTCTTT; CDR3 protein: CASSYSQGEMNTEAFF
clone size: few; V gene: TRBV15; D gene: TRBD1; J gene: TRBJ1-4; CDR3 DNA: TGTGCCACCAGCGGATCGGGACAGGGAAGCGAAAAACTGTTTTTT; CDR3 protein: CATSGSGQGSEKLFF
clone size: .; V gene: TRBV4-1; D gene: .; J gene: TRBJ2-1; CDR3 DNA: TGCGCCAGCAGCCCCTTCCCAGCGGAGCCACTAATCTACAATGAGCAGTTCTTC; CDR3 protein: CASSPFPAEPLIYNEQFF
clone size: .; V gene: TRBV27; D gene: .; J gene: TRBJ1-4; CDR3 DNA: TGTGCCAGCAAAGTTAGTAGGGTTAATGAAAAACTGTTTTTT; CDR3 protein: CASKVSRVNEKLFF